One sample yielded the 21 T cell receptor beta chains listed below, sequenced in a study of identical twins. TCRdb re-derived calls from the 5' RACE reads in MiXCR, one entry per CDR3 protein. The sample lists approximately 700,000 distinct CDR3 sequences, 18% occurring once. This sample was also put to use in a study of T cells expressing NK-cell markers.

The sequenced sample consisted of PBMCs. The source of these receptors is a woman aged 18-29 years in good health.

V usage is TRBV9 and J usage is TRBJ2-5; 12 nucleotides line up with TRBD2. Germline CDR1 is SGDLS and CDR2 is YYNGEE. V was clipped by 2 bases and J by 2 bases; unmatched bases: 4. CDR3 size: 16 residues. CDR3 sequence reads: CASSVTSGGPQETQYF. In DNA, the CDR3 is TGTGCCAGCAGCGTCACTAGCGGGGGGCCACAAGAGACCCAGTACTTC.

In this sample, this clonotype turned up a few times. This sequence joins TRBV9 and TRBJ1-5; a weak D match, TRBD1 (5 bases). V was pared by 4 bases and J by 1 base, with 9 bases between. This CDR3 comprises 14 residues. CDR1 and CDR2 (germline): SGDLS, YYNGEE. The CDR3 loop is CASSTWGSNQPQHF. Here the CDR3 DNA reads TGTGCCAGCAGCACCTGGGGCAGCAATCAGCCCCAGCATTTT.

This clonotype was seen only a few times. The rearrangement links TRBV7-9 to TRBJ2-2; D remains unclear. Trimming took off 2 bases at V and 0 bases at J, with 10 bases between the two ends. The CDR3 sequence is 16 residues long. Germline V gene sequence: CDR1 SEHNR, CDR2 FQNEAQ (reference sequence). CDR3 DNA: TGTGCCAGCAGCTTATGGGCGGAAGCGAACACCGGGGAGCTGTTTTTT. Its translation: CASSLWAEANTGELFF.

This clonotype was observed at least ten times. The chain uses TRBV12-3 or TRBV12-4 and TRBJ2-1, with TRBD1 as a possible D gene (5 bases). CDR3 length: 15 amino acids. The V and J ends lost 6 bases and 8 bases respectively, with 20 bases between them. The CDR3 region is CASRGTGQQRDEQFF. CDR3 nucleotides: TGTGCCAGCAGAGGTACAGGCCAACAACGAGATGAGCAGTTCTTC.

The CDR3 DNA reads TGCGCCAGCAGCTGGGGACTAGCGGGAGCGGAGGAGACCCAGTACTTC. Its translation is CASSWGLAGAEETQYF. This chain connects TRBV5-1 to TRBJ2-5, with TRBD2 matching 14 bases. The germline gives CDR1 SGHRS, CDR2 YFSETQ. The V segment lost 3 bases and the J segment 5 bases; nucleotides outside the gene matches: 6. The CDR3 totals 16 residues.

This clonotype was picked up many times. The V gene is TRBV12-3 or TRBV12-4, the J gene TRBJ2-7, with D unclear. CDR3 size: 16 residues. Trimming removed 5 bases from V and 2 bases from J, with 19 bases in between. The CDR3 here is CASSPLGFGFAYEQYF. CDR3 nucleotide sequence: TGTGCCAGCAGTCCGTTAGGGTTCGGGTTCGCCTACGAGCAGTACTTC.

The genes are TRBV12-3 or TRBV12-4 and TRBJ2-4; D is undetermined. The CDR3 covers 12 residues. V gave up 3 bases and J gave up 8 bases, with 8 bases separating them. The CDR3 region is CASSFRPDIQYF. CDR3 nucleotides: TGTGCCAGCAGTTTCCGGCCGGACATTCAGTACTTC.

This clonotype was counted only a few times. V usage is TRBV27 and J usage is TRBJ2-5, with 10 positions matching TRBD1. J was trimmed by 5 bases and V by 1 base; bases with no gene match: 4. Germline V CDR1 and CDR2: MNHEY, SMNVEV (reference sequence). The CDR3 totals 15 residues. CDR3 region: CASSLFGTGAETQYF. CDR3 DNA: TGTGCCAGCAGTTTATTTGGGACAGGGGCCGAGACCCAGTACTTC.

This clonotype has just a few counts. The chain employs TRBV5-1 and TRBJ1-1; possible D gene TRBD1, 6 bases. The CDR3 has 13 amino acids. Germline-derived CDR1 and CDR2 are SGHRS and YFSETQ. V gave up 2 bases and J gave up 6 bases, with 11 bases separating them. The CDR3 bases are TGCGCCAGCAGCTTATACAGGGTTTCTGAAGCTTTCTTT. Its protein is CASSLYRVSEAFF.

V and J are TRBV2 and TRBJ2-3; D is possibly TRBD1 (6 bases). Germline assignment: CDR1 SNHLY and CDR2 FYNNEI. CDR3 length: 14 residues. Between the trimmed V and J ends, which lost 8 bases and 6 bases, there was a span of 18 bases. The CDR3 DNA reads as TGTGCCAGCCTCGGACAGATCTTAGGGGATACGCAGTATTTT. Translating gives CASLGQILGDTQYF.

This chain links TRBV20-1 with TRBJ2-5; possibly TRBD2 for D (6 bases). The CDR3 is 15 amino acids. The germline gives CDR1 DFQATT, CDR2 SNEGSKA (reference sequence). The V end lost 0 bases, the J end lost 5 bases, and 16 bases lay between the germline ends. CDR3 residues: CSARDESSALETQYF. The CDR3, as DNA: TGCAGTGCTAGAGATGAATCTAGCGCGCTGGAGACCCAGTACTTC.

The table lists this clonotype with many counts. CDR3 protein: CASSFEGQIYNEQFF. CDR3 sequence (DNA): TGTGCCAGCAGTTTCGAAGGACAGATTTACAATGAGCAGTTCTTC. This chain uses TRBV12-3 or TRBV12-4 with TRBJ2-1; D perhaps matches TRBD1 (6 bases). V shed 3 bases and J shed 4 bases, with 13 bases lying between them. The CDR3 contains 15 residues.

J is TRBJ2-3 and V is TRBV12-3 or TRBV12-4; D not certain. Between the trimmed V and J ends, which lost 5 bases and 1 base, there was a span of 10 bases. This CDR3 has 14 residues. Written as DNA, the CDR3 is TGTGCCAGCAGTATAGGCGGAGGCACAGATACGCAGTATTTT. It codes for CASSIGGGTDTQYF.

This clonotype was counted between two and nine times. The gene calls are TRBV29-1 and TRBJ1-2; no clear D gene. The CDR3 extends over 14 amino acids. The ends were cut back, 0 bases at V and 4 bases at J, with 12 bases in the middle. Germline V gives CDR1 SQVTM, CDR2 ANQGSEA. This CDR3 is CSVEDWARVYGYTF. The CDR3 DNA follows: TGCAGCGTTGAAGATTGGGCCCGGGTCTATGGCTACACCTTC.

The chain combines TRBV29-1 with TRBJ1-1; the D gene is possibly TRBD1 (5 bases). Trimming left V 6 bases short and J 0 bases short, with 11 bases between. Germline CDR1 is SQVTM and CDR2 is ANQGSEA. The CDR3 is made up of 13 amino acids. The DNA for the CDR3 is TGCAGCGTATTTGGGGGGATGAACACTGAAGCTTTCTTT. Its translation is CSVFGGMNTEAFF.

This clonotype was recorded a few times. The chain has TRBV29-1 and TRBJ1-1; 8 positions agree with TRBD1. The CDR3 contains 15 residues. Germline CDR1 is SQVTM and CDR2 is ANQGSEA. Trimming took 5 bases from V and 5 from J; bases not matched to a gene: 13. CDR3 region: CSVLGSRGRETEAFF. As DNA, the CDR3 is TGCAGCGTTTTAGGATCCAGGGGGCGCGAAACTGAAGCTTTCTTT.

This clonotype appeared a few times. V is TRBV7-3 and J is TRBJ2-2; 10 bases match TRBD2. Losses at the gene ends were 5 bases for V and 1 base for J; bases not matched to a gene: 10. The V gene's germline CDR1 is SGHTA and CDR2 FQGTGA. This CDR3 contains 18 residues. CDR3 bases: TGTGCCAGCAGCCCGGGGGTAGCGGGGGGTCGGAACACCGGGGAGCTGTTTTTT. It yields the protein CASSPGVAGGRNTGELFF.

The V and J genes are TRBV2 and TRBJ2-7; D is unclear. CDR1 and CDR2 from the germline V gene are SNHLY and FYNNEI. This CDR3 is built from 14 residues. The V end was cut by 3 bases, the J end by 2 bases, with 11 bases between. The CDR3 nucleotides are TGTGCCAGCAGTGATCCCAGTTACCCCTACGAGCAGTACTTC. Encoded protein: CASSDPSYPYEQYF.

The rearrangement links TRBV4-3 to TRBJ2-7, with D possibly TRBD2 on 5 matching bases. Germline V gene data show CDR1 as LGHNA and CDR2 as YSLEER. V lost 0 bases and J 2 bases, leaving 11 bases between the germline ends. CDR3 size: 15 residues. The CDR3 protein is CASSQEDGGAYEQYF. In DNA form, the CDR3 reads TGCGCCAGCAGCCAAGAGGACGGAGGAGCCTACGAGCAGTACTTC.

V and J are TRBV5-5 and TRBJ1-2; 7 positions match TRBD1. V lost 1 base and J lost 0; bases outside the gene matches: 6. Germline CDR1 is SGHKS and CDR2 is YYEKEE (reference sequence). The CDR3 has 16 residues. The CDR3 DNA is TGTGCCAGCAGCTTGTCAGGGGGTACAGCTAACTATGGCTACACCTTC. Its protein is CASSLSGGTANYGYTF.

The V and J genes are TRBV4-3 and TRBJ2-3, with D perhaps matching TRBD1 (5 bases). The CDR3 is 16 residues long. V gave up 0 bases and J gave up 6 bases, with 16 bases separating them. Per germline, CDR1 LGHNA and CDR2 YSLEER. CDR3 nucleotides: TGCGCCAGCAGCCAAGAGAGAATGGTAGGGGCGGATACGCAGTATTTT. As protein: CASSQERMVGADTQYF.